Listed below are T cell receptor beta chains from one sample, sequenced in a study of blood T cell repertoires in COVID-19. Assay used: immunoSEQ multiplex PCR; TCRdb lists only in-frame clones, some missing. The sample carries 65,000 to 90,000 clones, approximately 81% recorded once. Material: peripheral blood. The receptors here all came from a woman aged 80 or over with active or convalescent COVID-19. Both conserved end residues are part of each CDR3. A D gene is named only where the DNA matches it firmly. Clone size is not always given. Where it is, it says once, few, many or a class for expanded clones.

CDR3aa: CASSQAPTGKNTEAFF
CDR3nt: TGCGCCAGCAGCCAAGCCCCGACAGGGAAGAACACTGAAGCTTTCTTT
abundance: NA
d_gene: TRBD1
v_gene: TRBV4-3
j_gene: TRBJ1-1

CDR3aa: CAISLAGGPTDTQYF
CDR3nt: TGTGCCATTTCTCTGGCGGGAGGCCCCACAGATACGCAGTATTTT
abundance: few
d_gene: TRBD2
v_gene: TRBV10-3
j_gene: TRBJ2-3

CDR3aa: CASSLGTQGLRRSYGYTF
CDR3nt: TGTGCCAGCAGCTTGGGGACACAAGGGCTGCGTCGTAGCTATGGCTACACCTTC
abundance: NA
d_gene: NA
v_gene: TRBV5-4
j_gene: TRBJ1-2

CDR3aa: CASSATGLPNSGANVLTF
CDR3nt: TGTGCCAGCAGCGCCACGGGACTCCCTAACTCTGGGGCCAACGTCCTGACTTTC
abundance: NA
d_gene: NA
v_gene: TRBV9
j_gene: TRBJ2-6

CDR3aa: CASSLARVFSYNSPLHF
CDR3nt: TGTGCCAGCAGCTTAGCTCGGGTATTCTCCTATAATTCACCCCTCCACTTT
abundance: NA
d_gene: NA
v_gene: TRBV7-9
j_gene: TRBJ1-6

CDR3aa: CSASATGAKYGYTF
CDR3nt: TGCAGTGCTAGTGCTACAGGGGCCAAATATGGCTACACCTTC
abundance: NA
d_gene: TRBD1
v_gene: TRBV20-1
j_gene: TRBJ1-2

CDR3aa: CASSPSLNYGYTF
CDR3nt: TGTGCCAGCAGTCCCAGTCTTAACTATGGCTACACCTTC
abundance: NA
d_gene: NA
v_gene: TRBV5-6
j_gene: TRBJ1-2

CDR3aa: CATSLAGGGETQYF
CDR3nt: TGTGCCACCAGTTTAGCGGGAGGAGGGGAGACCCAGTACTTC
abundance: NA
d_gene: TRBD2
v_gene: TRBV24-1
j_gene: TRBJ2-5

CDR3aa: CASSLQGSSNEKLFF
CDR3nt: TGTGCCAGCAGCCTACAGGGTTCTTCTAATGAAAAACTGTTTTTT
abundance: NA
d_gene: NA
v_gene: TRBV7-9
j_gene: TRBJ1-4

CDR3aa: CASDDSWGNTEAFF
CDR3nt: TGTGCCAGCGATGACAGTTGGGGGAACACTGAAGCTTTCTTT
abundance: NA
d_gene: NA
v_gene: TRBV6-5
j_gene: TRBJ1-1

CDR3aa: CASSLYRGKTEAFF
CDR3nt: TGTGCCAGCAGCTTATACAGGGGAAAGACTGAAGCTTTCTTT
abundance: NA
d_gene: TRBD1
v_gene: TRBV7-2
j_gene: TRBJ1-1

CDR3aa: CASSPVLPLRGSGYTF
CDR3nt: TGTGCCAGCAGCCCAGTCTTACCCTTAAGGGGTTCTGGCTACACCTTC
abundance: NA
d_gene: NA
v_gene: TRBV9
j_gene: TRBJ1-2

CDR3aa: CASKAGGNEQFF
CDR3nt: TGTGCCAGCAAGGCAGGAGGGAATGAGCAGTTCTTC
abundance: NA
d_gene: NA
v_gene: TRBV12-3/TRBV12-4
j_gene: TRBJ2-1

CDR3aa: CASSQENGGNSPLHF
CDR3nt: TGCGCCAGCAGCCAAGAGAACGGGGGGAATTCACCCCTCCACTTT
abundance: NA
d_gene: NA
v_gene: TRBV4-1
j_gene: TRBJ1-6

CDR3aa: CASSQSGGTSGVRGEQFF
CDR3nt: TGTGCCAGCAGCCAAAGCGGAGGGACTAGCGGAGTCAGGGGTGAGCAGTTCTTC
abundance: NA
d_gene: TRBD2
v_gene: TRBV7-2
j_gene: TRBJ2-1

CDR3aa: CASMVGGPTDTQYF
CDR3nt: TGTGCCAGCATGGTTGGAGGACCCACAGATACGCAGTATTTT
abundance: NA
d_gene: NA
v_gene: TRBV7-2
j_gene: TRBJ2-3

CDR3aa: CASSTTWTGRNQPQHF
CDR3nt: TGTGCCAGTAGTACCACCTGGACAGGGAGGAATCAGCCCCAGCATTTT
abundance: NA
d_gene: TRBD1
v_gene: TRBV19
j_gene: TRBJ1-5

CDR3aa: CASSPRGTAPYNEQFF
CDR3nt: TGTGCCAGCAGCCCGAGAGGGACTGCCCCCTACAATGAGCAGTTCTTC
abundance: NA
d_gene: NA
v_gene: TRBV3-1/TRBV3-2
j_gene: TRBJ2-1